The TCR beta chain under discussion was sequenced for a study of molecular identifiers for immune sequencing clone quantification. After removal of 7 bases from V and 2 bases from J, the junction contained 7 bases not matched to a gene. The CDR3 is made up of 15 amino acids. Methods described previously were used for bulk TCR libraries, and listed TCR primers were applied. A single record per CDR3 protein comes from TCRdb applying MiXCR to the PCR reads. This table has 490,000 or so distinct CDR3 sequences, roughly 24% appearing once. This clonotype was seen a few times. This sequence originates from a human donor in good health. Some libraries in this study had Jurkat cell RNA spiked in. Sequences were obtained from naive CD8+ T cells from blood, with Jurkat cell RNA spiked in. Subset reported: FACS-sorted CD8+CD4-CCR7+CD45RA+ naive T cells. V gene TRBV12-3 or TRBV12-4 combines with J gene TRBJ2-3; TRBD2 agrees at 9 bases. The CDR3 reads CASTWGGGATDTQYF. CDR3 bases: TGTGCCAGCACTTGGGGCGGGGGGGCCACAGATACGCAGTATTTT.